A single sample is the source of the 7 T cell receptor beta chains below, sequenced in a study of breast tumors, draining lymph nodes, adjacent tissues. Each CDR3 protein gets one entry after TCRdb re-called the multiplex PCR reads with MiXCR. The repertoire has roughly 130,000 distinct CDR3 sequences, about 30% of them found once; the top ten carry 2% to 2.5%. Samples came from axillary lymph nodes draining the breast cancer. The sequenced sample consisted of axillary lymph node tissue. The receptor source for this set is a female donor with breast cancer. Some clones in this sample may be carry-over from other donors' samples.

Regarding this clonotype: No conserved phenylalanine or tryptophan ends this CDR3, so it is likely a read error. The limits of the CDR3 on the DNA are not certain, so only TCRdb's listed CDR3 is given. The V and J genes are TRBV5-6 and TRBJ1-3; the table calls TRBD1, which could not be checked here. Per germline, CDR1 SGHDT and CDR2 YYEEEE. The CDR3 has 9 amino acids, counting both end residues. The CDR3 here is CASSRTANT.

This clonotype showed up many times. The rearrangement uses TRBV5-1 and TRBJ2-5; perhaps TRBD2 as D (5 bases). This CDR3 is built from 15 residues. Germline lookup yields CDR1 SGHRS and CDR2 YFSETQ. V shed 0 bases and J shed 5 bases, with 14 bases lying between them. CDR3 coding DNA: TGCGCCAGCAGCTTGGAGCCGGGGTCGAGGGAGACCCAGTACTTC. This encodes CASSLEPGSRETQYF.

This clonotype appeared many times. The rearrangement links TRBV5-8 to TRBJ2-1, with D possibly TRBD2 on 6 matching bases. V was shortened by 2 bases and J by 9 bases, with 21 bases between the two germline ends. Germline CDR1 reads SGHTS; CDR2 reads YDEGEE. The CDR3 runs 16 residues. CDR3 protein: CASSFNWDFRGGEQFF. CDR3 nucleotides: TGTGCCAGCAGCTTCAACTGGGACTTTCGAGGAGGTGAGCAGTTCTTC. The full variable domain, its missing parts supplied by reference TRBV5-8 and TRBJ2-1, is EAGVTQSPTHLIKTRGQQATLRCSPISGHTSVYWYQQALGLGLQFLLWYDEGEERNRGNFPPRFSGRQFPNYSSELNVNALELEDSALYLCASSFNWDFRGGEQFFGPGTRLTVL.

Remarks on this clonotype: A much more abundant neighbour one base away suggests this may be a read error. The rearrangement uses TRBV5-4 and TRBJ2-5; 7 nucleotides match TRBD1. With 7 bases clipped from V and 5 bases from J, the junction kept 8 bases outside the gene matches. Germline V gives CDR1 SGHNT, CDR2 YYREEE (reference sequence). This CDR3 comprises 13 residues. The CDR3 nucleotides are TGTGCCAGCGGCAAGGGGGCATGGGAGACCCAGTACTTC. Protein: CASGKGAWETQYF.

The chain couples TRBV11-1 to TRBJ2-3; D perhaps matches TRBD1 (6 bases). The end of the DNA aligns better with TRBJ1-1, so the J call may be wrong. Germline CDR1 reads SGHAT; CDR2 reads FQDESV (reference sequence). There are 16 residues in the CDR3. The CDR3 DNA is TGTGCCAGCAGCTTAGGGCACAGGGTCGTGAACACTGAAGCTTTCTTT. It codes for CASSLGHRVVNTEAFF.

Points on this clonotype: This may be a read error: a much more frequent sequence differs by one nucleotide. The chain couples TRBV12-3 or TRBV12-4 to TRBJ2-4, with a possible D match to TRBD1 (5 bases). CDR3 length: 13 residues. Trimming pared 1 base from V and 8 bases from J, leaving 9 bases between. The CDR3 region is CASSLGGRHIQYF. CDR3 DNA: TGTGCCAGCAGTTTAGGGGGCAGACACATTCAGTACTTC.

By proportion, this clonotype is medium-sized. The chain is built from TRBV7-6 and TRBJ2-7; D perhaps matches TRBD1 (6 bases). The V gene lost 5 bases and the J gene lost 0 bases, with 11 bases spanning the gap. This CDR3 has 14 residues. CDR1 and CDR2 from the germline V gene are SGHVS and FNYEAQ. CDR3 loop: CASSDQGSSYEQYF. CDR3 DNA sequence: TGTGCCAGCAGCGACCAGGGGTCCTCCTACGAGCAGTACTTC.